Below are 20 T cell receptor beta chains sequenced from a single sample in a study of regulatory T cells in long-lasting Graves disease. HTBI primers from iRepertoire and Arm-PCR of CDR3 regions yielded the TCR beta libraries. TCRdb reprocessed the multiplex PCR reads with MiXCR, giving one entry per CDR3 protein. This sample yields hundreds of thousands of distinct CDR3 sequences, of which 14% to 15% are seen a single time; over 7% belongs to the top ten. Time point specified: newly diagnosed GD, antithyroid drugs for less than 3 months. PBMC-extracted RNA yielded the TCR library. The same sample was also studied in work on T cells in Graves' hyperthyroidism and ophthalmopathy.

The sample in question was peripheral blood mononuclear cells (PBMCs), obtained at new diagnosis, from a patient treated with antithyroid drugs. The origin of the receptors is a woman in her thirties or forties with Graves disease.

The chain combines TRBV5-5 with TRBJ1-3, with 8 bases aligning to TRBD1. Germline CDR1 reads SGHKS; CDR2 reads YYEKEE (reference sequence). The V segment lost 0 bases and the J segment 1 base; nucleotides outside the gene matches: 6. CDR3 length: 17 residues. The CDR3, as DNA: TGTGCCAGCAGCTTGGTAGCGACAGGGGCTTCTGGAAACACCATATATTTT. It specifies CASSLVATGASGNTIYF. Combining the CDR3 with reference TRBV5-5 and TRBJ1-3 gives the whole variable domain DAGVTQSPTHLIKTRGQQVTLRCSPISGHKSVSWYQQVLGQGPQFIFQYYEKEERGRGNFPDRFSARQFPNYSSELNVNALLLGDSALYLCASSLVATGASGNTIYFGEGSWLTVV.

This clonotype has a count of ten or more. The gene calls are TRBV30 and TRBJ2-1; D ambiguous. The CDR3 is 12 residues long. V lost 2 bases to trimming and J lost 6 bases, with 8 bases between them. Germline V CDR1 and CDR2: GTSNPN, SVGIG (reference sequence). The CDR3 coding sequence is TGTGCCTGGAGTAAGACCTCCAATGAGCAGTTCTTC. Translating gives CAWSKTSNEQFF.

Remarks on this clonotype: A far larger clone is off by one base, so a read error is likely. The V call is TRBV7-8, the J call TRBJ2-7; a weak D match, TRBD2 (5 bases). Germline CDR1 reads SGHVS; CDR2 reads FQNEAQ. The CDR3 runs 13 residues. The germline V and J ends were trimmed by 5 bases and 7 bases, with 15 bases remaining between them. DNA for the CDR3: TGTGCCAGCAGCGAAGGACTTAGGCATGAGCAGTACTTC. This translates into CASSEGLRHEQYF.

This clonotype was counted many times. Here the CDR3 reads CAISEGTSNTGELFF. The DNA for the CDR3 is TGTGCCATCAGTGAGGGGACTAGTAACACCGGGGAGCTGTTTTTT. V usage is TRBV10-3 and J usage is TRBJ2-2; 8 bases align to TRBD2. Looked up from germline, CDR1 is ENHRY and CDR2 is SYGVKD. Losses at the gene ends were 2 bases for V and 2 bases for J; bases not matched to a gene: 1. The CDR3 is 15 amino acids.

This clonotype was recorded at least ten times. V and J are TRBV18 and TRBJ2-1; 8 bases map to TRBD2. There are 15 residues in the CDR3. The germline gives CDR1 KGHSH, CDR2 LQKENI. V shed 2 bases and J 7 bases; nucleotides not matched to a gene: 7. CDR3 in amino acids: CASSPSGGPLNEQFF. The CDR3 DNA sequence: TGTGCCAGCTCACCATCGGGAGGGCCCTTAAATGAGCAGTTCTTC.

This clonotype has at least ten counts. V usage is TRBV20-1 and J usage is TRBJ2-2, with unresolved D. The CDR3 runs 17 residues. The V and J ends lost 0 bases and 0 bases respectively, with 14 bases between them. Germline CDR1 and CDR2: DFQATT and SNEGSKA (reference sequence). In DNA form, the CDR3 reads TGCAGTGCTAGAGACGATGTCGGTGGGGCGAACACCGGGGAGCTGTTTTTT. It yields the protein CSARDDVGGANTGELFF.

A few counts support this clonotype. The gene calls are TRBV18 and TRBJ1-1, with 7 bases identical to TRBD1. The CDR3 has 16 amino acids. Germline V CDR1 and CDR2: KGHSH, LQKENI. J was trimmed by 3 bases and V by 3 bases; bases with no gene match: 10. CDR3 coding DNA: TGTGCCAGCTCACCCCGATTAGGTCAGGGGGACACTGAAGCTTTCTTT. Residues: CASSPRLGQGDTEAFF.

This clonotype has ten or more counts. This rearrangement joins TRBV11-1 to TRBJ2-3, with 8 bases lining up with TRBD2. Germline trimming cut 4 bases from V and 0 bases from J; bases unmatched to any gene: 9. Germline-derived CDR1 and CDR2 are SGHAT and FQDESV (reference sequence). This CDR3 is built from 17 residues. The CDR3: CASSSLAGWVSTDTQYF. The CDR3, as DNA: TGTGCCAGCAGCTCCTTAGCGGGGTGGGTTAGCACAGATACGCAGTATTTT.

This clonotype has a count of ten or more. V usage is TRBV7-8 and J usage is TRBJ2-1; 9 bases map to TRBD2. J was trimmed by 6 bases and V by 7 bases; bases with no gene match: 7. Germline loops: CDR1 SGHVS, CDR2 FQNEAQ. The CDR3 length is 14 residues. The CDR3 reads CASNPSGEPNEQFF. CDR3 bases: TGTGCCAGCAACCCTAGCGGGGAGCCCAATGAGCAGTTCTTC. Variable domain in full (rest from reference TRBV7-8 and TRBJ2-1): GAGVSQSPRYKVAKRGQDVALRCDPISGHVSLFWYQQALGQGPEFLTYFQNEAQLDKSGLPSDRFFAERPEGSVSTLKIQRTQQEDSAVYLCASNPSGEPNEQFFGPGTRLTVL.

This clonotype was seen at least ten times. J is TRBJ2-3 and V is TRBV11-3; 7 bases match TRBD1. In germline, CDR1 is SGHNT, CDR2 YENEEA. The CDR3 loop spans 15 amino acids. Trimming at V came to 3 bases and at J to 1 base, leaving 4 bases not matched to a gene. In DNA form, the CDR3 reads TGTGCCAGCAGCTTCGACAGGGCGGGCACAGATACGCAGTATTTT. The encoded protein is CASSFDRAGTDTQYF.

This clonotype was found many times. The rearrangement uses TRBV28 and TRBJ1-6; D gene unclear. The V gene's germline CDR1 is MDHEN and CDR2 SYDVKM. The CDR3 spans 12 residues. Trimming stripped 6 bases from V and 11 bases from J, with 11 bases between. CDR3 sequence: CASRSGRAPLHF. Here the CDR3 DNA reads TGTGCCAGCAGAAGTGGGCGGGCACCCCTCCACTTT.

Ten or more counts support this clonotype. CDR3 coding DNA: TGTGCCAGCAGTGCCGGCCGTGGGACCTACGAGCAGTACTTC. Its translation is CASSAGRGTYEQYF. The chain is built from TRBV2 and TRBJ2-7; D unresolved. Germline CDR1 SNHLY, CDR2 FYNNEI. The CDR3 is 14 amino acids. Trimming left V 4 bases short and J 2 bases short, with 12 bases between.

The table lists this clonotype with a few counts. The gene calls are TRBV15 and TRBJ2-5; 14 bases line up with TRBD2. Looked up from germline, CDR1 is LNHNV and CDR2 is YYDKDF (reference sequence). V lost 8 bases to trimming and J lost 3 bases; unmatched junction nucleotides: 14. This CDR3 has 18 residues. CDR3 in amino acids: CATSRTSGRRGPKETQYF. CDR3 coding DNA: TGTGCCACCTCTCGGACTAGCGGGAGGAGAGGCCCAAAAGAGACCCAGTACTTC.

The rearrangement uses TRBV3-1 and TRBJ2-7; no reliable D call. The CDR3 consists of 16 residues. Germline assignment: CDR1 LGHDT and CDR2 YNNKEL (reference sequence). The germline V and J ends were trimmed by 0 bases and 6 bases, with 18 bases remaining between them. CDR3 in amino acids: CASSQDRAITAGEQYF. The CDR3 coding sequence is TGTGCCAGCAGCCAAGATAGGGCCATTACTGCTGGCGAGCAGTACTTC.

This clonotype came up many times. The chain employs TRBV20-1 and TRBJ2-1, with 9 bases identical to TRBD2. The V and J ends lost 6 bases and 6 bases, in that order; junction bases with no gene match: 6. Germline CDR1 DFQATT, CDR2 SNEGSKA (reference sequence). The CDR3 is 13 amino acids. The CDR3 reads CSAGGLAGNEQFF. CDR3 nucleotide sequence: TGCAGTGCCGGGGGACTAGCCGGCAATGAGCAGTTCTTC.

This clonotype was observed a handful of times. The V call is TRBV4-3, the J call TRBJ2-3, with TRBD2 matching over 10 bases. The ends lost 2 bases at V and 3 bases at J; junction bases unmatched: 5. This CDR3 spans 16 amino acids. Germline CDR1 LGHNA, CDR2 YSLEER. The CDR3 region is CASSQLLAGVTDTQYF. CDR3 bases: TGCGCCAGCAGCCAACTTCTAGCGGGAGTGACAGATACGCAGTATTTT.

The sample holds many counts of this clonotype. The chain has TRBV11-3 and TRBJ2-1; tentatively, D is TRBD1 or TRBD2 (7 bases each). With 5 bases removed from V and 3 bases from J, the gap between germline ends came to 20 bases. The germline gives CDR1 SGHNT, CDR2 YENEEA. The CDR3 length is 17 residues. The DNA of the CDR3 is TGTGCCAGCAGCCATCAGAGGGGGCGCGGGGGCTACAATGAGCAGTTCTTC. Residues: CASSHQRGRGGYNEQFF.

The chain joins TRBV28 to TRBJ2-7; a possible D gene is TRBD2 (5 bases). The CDR3 loop spans 14 amino acids. Germline V gives CDR1 MDHEN, CDR2 SYDVKM. Trimming removed 3 bases at V and 4 bases at J, with 13 bases between. CDR3 sequence: CASSFSGIEYEQYF. The CDR3, as DNA: TGTGCCAGCAGTTTTTCGGGGATTGAGTACGAGCAGTACTTC.

This clonotype was counted only a few times. The chain joins TRBV9 to TRBJ2-3; 16 bases are shared with TRBD2. Germline V gene sequence: CDR1 SGDLS, CDR2 YYNGEE. J gave up 0 bases and V 3 bases, and 4 bases lay outside the gene matches. The CDR3 totals 18 residues. CDR3 residues: CASSAGLAGGISTDTQYF. CDR3 in DNA: TGTGCCAGCAGCGCGGGACTAGCGGGAGGGATTAGCACAGATACGCAGTATTTT.

The chain couples TRBV7-9 to TRBJ2-7, with 9 positions matching TRBD2. Germline CDR1 reads SEHNR; CDR2 reads FQNEAQ (reference sequence). The CDR3 sequence is 16 residues long. The ends lost 5 bases at V and 0 bases at J; junction bases unmatched: 8. CDR3 nucleotides: TGTGCCAGCAGCGGGCTAGCGGGGAAGAGCTCCTACGAGCAGTACGTC. Its protein product is CASSGLAGKSSYEQYV.